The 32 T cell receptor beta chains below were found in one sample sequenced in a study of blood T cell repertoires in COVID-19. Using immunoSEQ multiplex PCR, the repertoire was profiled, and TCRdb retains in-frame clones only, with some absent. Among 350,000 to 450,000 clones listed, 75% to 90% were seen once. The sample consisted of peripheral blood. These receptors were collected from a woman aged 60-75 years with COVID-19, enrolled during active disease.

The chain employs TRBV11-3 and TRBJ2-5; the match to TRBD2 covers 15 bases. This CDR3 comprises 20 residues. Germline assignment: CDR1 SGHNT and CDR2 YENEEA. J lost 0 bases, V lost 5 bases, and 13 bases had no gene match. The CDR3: CASSGYPGTSGGPYQETQYF. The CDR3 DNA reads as TGTGCCAGCAGCGGATACCCAGGGACTAGCGGGGGGCCGTACCAAGAGACCCAGTACTTC.

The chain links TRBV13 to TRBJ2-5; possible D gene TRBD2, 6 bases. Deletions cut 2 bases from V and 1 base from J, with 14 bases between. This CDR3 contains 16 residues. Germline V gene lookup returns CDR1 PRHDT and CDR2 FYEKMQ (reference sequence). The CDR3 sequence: CASSLPSGGAQETQYF. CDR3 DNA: TGTGCCAGCAGCTTACCCTCTGGCGGGGCCCAAGAGACCCAGTACTTC.

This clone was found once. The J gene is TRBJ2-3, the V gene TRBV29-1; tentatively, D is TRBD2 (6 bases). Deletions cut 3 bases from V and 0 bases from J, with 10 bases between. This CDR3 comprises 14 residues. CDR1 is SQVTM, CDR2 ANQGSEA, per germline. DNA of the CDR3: TGCAGCGTTGATTTCCGGGGGAGCACAGATACGCAGTATTTT. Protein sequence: CSVDFRGSTDTQYF.

In DNA, the CDR3 is TGCGCCAGCAGCCCTCCGGACAGACTTTACGAGCAGTACTTC. Translation: CASSPPDRLYEQYF. The rearrangement links TRBV5-1 to TRBJ2-7; D perhaps matches TRBD1 (6 bases). The germline V and J ends were trimmed by 4 bases and 4 bases, with 15 bases remaining between them. The germline CDR1 and CDR2 sequences are SGHRS and YFSETQ. The CDR3 has 14 amino acids.

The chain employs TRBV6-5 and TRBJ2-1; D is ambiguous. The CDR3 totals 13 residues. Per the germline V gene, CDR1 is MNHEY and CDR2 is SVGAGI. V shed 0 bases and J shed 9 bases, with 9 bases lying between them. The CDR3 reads CASSYSRLSEQFF. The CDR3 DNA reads TGTGCCAGCAGTTACTCCCGTCTGAGTGAGCAGTTCTTC.

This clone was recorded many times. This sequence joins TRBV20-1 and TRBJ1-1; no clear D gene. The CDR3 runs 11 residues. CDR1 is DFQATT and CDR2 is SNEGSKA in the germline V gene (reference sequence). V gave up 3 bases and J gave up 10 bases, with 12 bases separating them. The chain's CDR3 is CSASKVAGAFF. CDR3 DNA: TGCAGTGCTAGCAAGGTCGCGGGAGCTTTCTTT.

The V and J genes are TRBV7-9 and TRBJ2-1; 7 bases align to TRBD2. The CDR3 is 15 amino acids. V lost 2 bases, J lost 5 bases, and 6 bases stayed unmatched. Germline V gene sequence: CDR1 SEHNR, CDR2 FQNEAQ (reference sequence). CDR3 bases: TGTGCCAGCAGCTTAAAGCTAGCGGATAACAATGAGCAGTTCTTC. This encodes CASSLKLADNNEQFF.

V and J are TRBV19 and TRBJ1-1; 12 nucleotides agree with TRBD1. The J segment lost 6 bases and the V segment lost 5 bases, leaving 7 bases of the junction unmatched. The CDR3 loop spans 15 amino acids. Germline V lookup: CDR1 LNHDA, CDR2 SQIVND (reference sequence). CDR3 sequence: CASSPGQGARAEAFF. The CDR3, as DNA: TGTGCCAGTAGTCCGGGACAGGGGGCGCGGGCTGAAGCTTTCTTT.

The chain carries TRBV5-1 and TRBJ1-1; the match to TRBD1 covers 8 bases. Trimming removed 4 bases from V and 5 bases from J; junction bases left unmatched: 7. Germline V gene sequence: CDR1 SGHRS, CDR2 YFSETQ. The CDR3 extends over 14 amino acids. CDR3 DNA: TGCGCCAGCAGCGACAGGGGCCGAGGGACTGAAGCTTTCTTT. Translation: CASSDRGRGTEAFF.

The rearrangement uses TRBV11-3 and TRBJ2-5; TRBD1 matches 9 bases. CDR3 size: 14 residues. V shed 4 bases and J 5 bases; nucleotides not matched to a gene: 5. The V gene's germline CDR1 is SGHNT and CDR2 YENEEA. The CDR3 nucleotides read TGTGCCAGCAGCTCGGGACAGGGAATGGAGACCCAGTACTTC. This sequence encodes CASSSGQGMETQYF.

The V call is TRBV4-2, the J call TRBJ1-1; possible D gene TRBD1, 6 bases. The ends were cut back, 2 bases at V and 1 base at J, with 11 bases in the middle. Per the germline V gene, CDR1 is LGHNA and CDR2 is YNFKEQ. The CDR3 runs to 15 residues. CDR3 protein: CASSQQQGENTEAFF. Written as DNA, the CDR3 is TGTGCCAGCAGCCAACAACAGGGAGAGAACACTGAAGCTTTCTTT.

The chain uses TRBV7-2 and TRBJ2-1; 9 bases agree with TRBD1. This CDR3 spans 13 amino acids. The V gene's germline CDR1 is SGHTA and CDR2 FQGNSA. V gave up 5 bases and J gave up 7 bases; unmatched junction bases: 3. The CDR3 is CASSLTGGNEQFF. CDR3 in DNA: TGTGCCAGCAGCCTGACAGGGGGGAATGAGCAGTTCTTC. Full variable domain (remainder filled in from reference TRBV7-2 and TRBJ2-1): GAGVSQSPSNKVTEKGKDVELRCDPISGHTALYWYRQSLGQGLEFLIYFQGNSAPDKSGLPSDRFSAERTGGSVSTLTIQRTQQEDSAVYLCASSLTGGNEQFFGPGTRLTVL.

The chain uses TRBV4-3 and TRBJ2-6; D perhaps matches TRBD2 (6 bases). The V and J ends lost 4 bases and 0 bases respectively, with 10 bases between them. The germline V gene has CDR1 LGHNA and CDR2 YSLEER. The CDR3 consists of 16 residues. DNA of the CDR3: TGCGCCAGCAGCCCCCCGGGGGTCTCTGGGGCCAACGTCCTGACTTTC. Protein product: CASSPPGVSGANVLTF.

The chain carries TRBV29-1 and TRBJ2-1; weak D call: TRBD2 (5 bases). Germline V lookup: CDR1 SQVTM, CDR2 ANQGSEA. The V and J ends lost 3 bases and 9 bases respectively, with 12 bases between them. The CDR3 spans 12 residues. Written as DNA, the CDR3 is TGCAGCGTTGAGGCCCGCGAGGGTGAGCAGTTCTTC. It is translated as CSVEAREGEQFF.

Here the CDR3 DNA reads TGTGCCAGCAGCTTAAAGGGGTATATGCAGCCCGATGAGCAGTTCTTC. Translation: CASSLKGYMQPDEQFF. This chain links TRBV7-3 with TRBJ2-1, with D possibly matching TRBD1 (5 bases). V gave up 1 base and J gave up 8 bases, with 18 bases separating them. The CDR3 is 16 residues long. Germline CDR1 and CDR2: SGHTA and FQGTGA.

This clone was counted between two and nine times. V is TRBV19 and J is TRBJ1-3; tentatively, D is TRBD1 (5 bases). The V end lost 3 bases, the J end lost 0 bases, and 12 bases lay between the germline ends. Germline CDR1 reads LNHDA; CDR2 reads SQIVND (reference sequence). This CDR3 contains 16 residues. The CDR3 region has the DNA TGTGCCAGTAGTATTACACACAGGCGCTCTGGAAACACCATATATTTT. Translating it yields CASSITHRRSGNTIYF.

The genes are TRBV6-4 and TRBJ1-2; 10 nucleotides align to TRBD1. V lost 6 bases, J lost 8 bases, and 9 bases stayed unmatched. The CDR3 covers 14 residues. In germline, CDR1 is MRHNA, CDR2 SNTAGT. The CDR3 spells CASRHDRGRRGYTF. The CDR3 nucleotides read TGTGCCAGCAGACATGACAGGGGGCGTCGGGGCTACACCTTC.

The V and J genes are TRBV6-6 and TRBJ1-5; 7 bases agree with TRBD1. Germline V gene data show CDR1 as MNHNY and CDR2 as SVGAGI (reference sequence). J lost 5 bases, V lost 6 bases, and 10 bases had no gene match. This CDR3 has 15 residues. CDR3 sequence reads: CASRYRGQGDQPQHF. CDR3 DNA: TGTGCCAGCAGATACAGGGGCCAGGGGGATCAGCCCCAGCATTTT.

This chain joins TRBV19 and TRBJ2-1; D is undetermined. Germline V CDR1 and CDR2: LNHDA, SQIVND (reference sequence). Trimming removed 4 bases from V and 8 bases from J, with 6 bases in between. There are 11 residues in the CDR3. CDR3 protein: CASSNRDEQFF. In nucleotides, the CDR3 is TGTGCCAGTAGTAATAGAGATGAGCAGTTCTTC. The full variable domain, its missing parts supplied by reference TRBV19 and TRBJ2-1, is DGGITQSPKYLFRKEGQNVTLSCEQNLNHDAMYWYRQDPGQGLRLIYYSQIVNDFQKGDIAEGYSVSREKKESFPLTVTSAQKNPTAFYLCASSNRDEQFFGPGTRLTVL.

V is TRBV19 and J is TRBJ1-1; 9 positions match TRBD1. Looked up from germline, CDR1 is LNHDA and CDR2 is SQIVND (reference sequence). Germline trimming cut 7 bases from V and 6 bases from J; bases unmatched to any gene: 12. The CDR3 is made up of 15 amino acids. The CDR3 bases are TGTGCCAGTAAGACGGGACAGGGCGGGAAGGCTGAAGCTTTCTTT. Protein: CASKTGQGGKAEAFF.

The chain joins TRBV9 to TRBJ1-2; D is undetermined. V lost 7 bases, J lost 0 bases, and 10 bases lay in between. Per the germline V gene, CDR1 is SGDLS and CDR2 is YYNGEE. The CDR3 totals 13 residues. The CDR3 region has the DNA TGTGCCAGCGGTAGCCCCACTAACTATGGCTACACCTTC. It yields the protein CASGSPTNYGYTF.

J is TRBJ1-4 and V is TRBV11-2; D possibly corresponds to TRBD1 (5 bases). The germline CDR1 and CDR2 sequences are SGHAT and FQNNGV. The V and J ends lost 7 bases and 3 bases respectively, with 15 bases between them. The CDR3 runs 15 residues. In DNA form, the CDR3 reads TGTGCCAGCACCCGCCGCGGGGCCCCTAATGAAAAACTGTTTTTT. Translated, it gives CASTRRGAPNEKLFF.

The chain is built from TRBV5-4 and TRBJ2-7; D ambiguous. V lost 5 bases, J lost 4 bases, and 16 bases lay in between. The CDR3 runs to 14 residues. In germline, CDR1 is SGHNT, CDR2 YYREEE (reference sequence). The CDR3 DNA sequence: TGTGCCAGCAGTGTGTCCCTCTCTTCTTACGAGCAGTACTTC. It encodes CASSVSLSSYEQYF.

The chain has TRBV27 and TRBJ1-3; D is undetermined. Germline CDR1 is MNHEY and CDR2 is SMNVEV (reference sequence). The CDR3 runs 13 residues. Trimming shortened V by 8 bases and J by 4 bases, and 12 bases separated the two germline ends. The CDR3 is CASGVSGGNTIYF. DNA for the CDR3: TGTGCCAGCGGGGTCTCGGGAGGAAACACCATATATTTT.

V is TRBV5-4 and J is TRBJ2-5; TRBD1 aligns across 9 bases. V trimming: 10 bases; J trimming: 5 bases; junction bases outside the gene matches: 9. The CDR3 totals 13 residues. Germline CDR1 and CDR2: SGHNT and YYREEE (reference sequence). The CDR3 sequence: CAFRDRVGETQYF. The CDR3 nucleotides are TGTGCCTTCCGGGACAGGGTTGGGGAGACCCAGTACTTC.

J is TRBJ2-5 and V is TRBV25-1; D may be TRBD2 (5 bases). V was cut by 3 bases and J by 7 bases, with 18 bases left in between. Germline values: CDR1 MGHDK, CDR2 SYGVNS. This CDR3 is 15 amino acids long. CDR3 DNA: TGTGCCAGCAGTGATTCGATTTGGGATGGAGGGACCCAGTACTTC. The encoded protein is CASSDSIWDGGTQYF.

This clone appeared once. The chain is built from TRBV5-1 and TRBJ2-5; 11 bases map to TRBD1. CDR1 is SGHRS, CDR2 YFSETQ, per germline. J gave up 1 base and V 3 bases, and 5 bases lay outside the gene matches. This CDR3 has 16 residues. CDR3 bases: TGCGCCAGCAGCTGGCAAGGGACAGGGGGCCAAGAGACCCAGTACTTC. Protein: CASSWQGTGGQETQYF.

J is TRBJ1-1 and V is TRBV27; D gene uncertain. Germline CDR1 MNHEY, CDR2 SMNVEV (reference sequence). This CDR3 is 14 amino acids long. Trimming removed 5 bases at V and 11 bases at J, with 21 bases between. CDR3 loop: CASSRRALRVEAFF. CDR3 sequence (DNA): TGTGCCAGCAGTAGGAGGGCACTTCGGGTTGAGGCTTTCTTT.

This chain's CDR3 is CASSDASGGLLSYNEQFF. CDR3 coding DNA: TGCGCCAGCAGTGATGCGAGCGGGGGACTTCTCTCCTACAATGAGCAGTTCTTC. The J gene is TRBJ2-1, the V gene TRBV10-2; TRBD2 aligns across 8 bases. CDR3 length equals 18 residues. The V gene end was trimmed by 3 bases and the J gene end by 0 bases; junction bases not matched to a gene: 10. Germline values: CDR1 WSHSY, CDR2 SAAADI.

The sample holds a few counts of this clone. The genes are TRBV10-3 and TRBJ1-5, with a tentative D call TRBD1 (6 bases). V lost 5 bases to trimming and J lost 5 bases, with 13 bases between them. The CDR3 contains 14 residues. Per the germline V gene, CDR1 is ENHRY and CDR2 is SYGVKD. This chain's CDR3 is CAISLRQDDQPQHF. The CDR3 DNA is TGTGCCATCAGTTTGCGACAGGACGATCAGCCCCAGCATTTT.

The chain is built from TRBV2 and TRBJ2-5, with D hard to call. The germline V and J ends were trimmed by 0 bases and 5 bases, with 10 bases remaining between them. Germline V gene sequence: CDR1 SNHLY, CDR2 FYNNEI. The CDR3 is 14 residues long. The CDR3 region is CASSEALGIETQYF. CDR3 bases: TGTGCCAGCAGTGAAGCGCTAGGAATCGAGACCCAGTACTTC. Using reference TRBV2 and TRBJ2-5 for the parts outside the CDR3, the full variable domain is EPEVTQTPSHQVTQMGQEVILRCVPISNHLYFYWYRQILGQKVEFLVSFYNNEISEKSEIFDDQFSVERPDGSNFTLKIRSTKLEDSAMYFCASSEALGIETQYFGPGTRLLVL.

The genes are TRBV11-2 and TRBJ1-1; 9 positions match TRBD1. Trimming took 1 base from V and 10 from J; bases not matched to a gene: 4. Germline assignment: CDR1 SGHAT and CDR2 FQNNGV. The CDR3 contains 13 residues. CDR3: CASSLGQGGRAFF. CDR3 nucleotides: TGTGCCAGCAGCTTAGGACAGGGGGGGCGAGCTTTCTTT.